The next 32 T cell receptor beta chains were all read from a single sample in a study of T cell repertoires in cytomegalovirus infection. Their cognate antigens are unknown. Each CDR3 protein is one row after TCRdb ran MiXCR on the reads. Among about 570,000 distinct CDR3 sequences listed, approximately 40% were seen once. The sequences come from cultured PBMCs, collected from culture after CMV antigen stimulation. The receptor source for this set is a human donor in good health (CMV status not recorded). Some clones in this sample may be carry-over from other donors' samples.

CDR3 sequence: CSASWEGAYGYTF. The CDR3 DNA reads as TGCAGTGCTTCGTGGGAGGGCGCCTATGGCTACACCTTC. The chain couples TRBV20-1 to TRBJ1-2, with D unresolved. There are 13 residues in the CDR3. The germline V gene encodes CDR1 DFQATT and CDR2 SNEGSKA (reference sequence). V was shortened by 5 bases and J by 4 bases, with 14 bases between the two germline ends.

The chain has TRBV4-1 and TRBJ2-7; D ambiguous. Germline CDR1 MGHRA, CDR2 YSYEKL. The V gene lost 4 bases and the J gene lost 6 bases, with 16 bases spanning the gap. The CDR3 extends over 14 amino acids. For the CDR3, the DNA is TGCGCCAGCAGCCTTCGAGAAAGGGCCACCGAGCAGTACTTC. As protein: CASSLRERATEQYF.

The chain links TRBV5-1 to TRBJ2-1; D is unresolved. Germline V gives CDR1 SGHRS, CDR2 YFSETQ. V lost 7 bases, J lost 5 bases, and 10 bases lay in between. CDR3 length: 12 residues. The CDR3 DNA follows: TGCGCCAGCCAGACGGAGCACAATGAGCAGTTCTTC. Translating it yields CASQTEHNEQFF.

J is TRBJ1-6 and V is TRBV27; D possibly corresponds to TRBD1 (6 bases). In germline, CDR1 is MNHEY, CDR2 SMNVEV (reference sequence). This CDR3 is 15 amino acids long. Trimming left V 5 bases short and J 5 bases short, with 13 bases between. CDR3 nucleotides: TGTGCCAGCAGTCCCTCCACAGGGAATAATTCACCCCTCCACTTT. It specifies CASSPSTGNNSPLHF.

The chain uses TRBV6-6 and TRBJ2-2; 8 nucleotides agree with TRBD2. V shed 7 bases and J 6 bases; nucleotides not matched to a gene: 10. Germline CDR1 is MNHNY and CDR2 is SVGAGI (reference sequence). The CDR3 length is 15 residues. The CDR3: CASKPRGGGPGELFF. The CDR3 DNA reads TGTGCCAGCAAGCCCCGGGGGGGGGGGCCCGGGGAGCTGTTTTTT.

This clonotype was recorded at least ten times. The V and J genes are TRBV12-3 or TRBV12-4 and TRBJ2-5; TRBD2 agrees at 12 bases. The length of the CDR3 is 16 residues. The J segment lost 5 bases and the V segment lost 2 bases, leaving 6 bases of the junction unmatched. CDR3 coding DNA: TGTGCCAGCAGTTTACTAGCGGGGGGGCCTCGGGAGACCCAGTACTTC. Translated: CASSLLAGGPRETQYF.

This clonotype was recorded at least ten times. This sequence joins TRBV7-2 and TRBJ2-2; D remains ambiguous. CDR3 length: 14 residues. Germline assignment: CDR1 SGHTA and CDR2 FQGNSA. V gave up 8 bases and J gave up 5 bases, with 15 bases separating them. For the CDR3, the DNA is TGTGCCAGCTCCTACCTAGAAGGTACCGGGGAGCTGTTTTTT. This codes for CASSYLEGTGELFF.

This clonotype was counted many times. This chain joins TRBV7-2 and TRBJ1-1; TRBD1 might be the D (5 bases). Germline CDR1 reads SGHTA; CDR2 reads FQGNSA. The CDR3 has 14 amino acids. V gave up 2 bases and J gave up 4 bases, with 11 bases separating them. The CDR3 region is CASSLSRDFTEAFF. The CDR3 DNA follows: TGTGCCAGCAGCTTAAGCCGGGACTTCACTGAAGCTTTCTTT.

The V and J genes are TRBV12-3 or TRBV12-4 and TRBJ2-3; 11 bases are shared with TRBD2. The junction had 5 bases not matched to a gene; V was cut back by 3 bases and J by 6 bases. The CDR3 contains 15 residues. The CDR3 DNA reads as TGTGCCAGCAGTTTGGCTAGCGGGAGGATGGATACGCAGTATTTT. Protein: CASSLASGRMDTQYF.

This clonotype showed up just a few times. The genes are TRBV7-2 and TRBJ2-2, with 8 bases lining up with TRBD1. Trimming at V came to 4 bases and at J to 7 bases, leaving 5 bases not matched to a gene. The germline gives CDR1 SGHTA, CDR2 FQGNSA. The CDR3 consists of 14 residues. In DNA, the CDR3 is TGTGCCAGCAGCTCCCAGGGGGCGAACGGGGAGCTGTTTTTT. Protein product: CASSSQGANGELFF.

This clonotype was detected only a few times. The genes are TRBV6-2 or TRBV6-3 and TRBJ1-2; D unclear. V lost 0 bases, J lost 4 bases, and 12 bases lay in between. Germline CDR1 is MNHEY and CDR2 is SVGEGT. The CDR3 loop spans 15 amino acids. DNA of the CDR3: TGTGCCAGCAGTTACTCGAAAGGCAGGACCTATGGCTACACCTTC. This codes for CASSYSKGRTYGYTF.

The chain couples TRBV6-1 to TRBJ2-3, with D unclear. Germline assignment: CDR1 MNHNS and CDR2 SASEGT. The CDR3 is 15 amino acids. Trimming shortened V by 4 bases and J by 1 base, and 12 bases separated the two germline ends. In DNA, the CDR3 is TGTGCCAGCAGTGTAGCCCTCCGAGGCACAGATACGCAGTATTTT. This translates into CASSVALRGTDTQYF.

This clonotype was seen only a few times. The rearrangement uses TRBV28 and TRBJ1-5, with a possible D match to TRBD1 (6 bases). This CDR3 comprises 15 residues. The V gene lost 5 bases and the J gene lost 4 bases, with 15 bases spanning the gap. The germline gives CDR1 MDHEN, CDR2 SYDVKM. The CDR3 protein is CASSLLPDRNQPQHF. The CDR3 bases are TGTGCCAGCAGTCTGCTCCCGGACAGAAATCAGCCCCAGCATTTT.

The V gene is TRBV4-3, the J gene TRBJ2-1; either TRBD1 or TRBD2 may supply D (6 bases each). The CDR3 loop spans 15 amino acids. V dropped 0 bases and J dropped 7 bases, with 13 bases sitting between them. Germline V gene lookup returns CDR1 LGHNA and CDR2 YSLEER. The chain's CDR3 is CASSQDPGAGNEQFF. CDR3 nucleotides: TGCGCCAGCAGCCAAGACCCGGGGGCGGGTAATGAGCAGTTCTTC.

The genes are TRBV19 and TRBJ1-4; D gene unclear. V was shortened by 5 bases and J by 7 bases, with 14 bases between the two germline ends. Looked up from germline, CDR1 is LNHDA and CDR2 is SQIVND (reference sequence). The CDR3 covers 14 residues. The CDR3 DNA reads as TGTGCCAGTAGTGTTACCTGGAGCGGTGAAAAACTGTTTTTT. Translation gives CASSVTWSGEKLFF. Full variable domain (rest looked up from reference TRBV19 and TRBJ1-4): DGGITQSPKYLFRKEGQNVTLSCEQNLNHDAMYWYRQDPGQGLRLIYYSQIVNDFQKGDIAEGYSVSREKKESFPLTVTSAQKNPTAFYLCASSVTWSGEKLFFGSGTQLSVL.

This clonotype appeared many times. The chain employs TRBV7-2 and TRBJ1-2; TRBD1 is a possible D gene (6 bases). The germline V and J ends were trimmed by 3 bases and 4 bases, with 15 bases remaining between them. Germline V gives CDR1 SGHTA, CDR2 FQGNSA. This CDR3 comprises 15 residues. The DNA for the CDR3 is TGTGCCAGCAGCTTCTTTTCTGGGGGCGGCTATGGCTACACCTTC. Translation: CASSFFSGGGYGYTF. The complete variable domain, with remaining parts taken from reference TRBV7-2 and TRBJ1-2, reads GAGVSQSPSNKVTEKGKDVELRCDPISGHTALYWYRQSLGQGLEFLIYFQGNSAPDKSGLPSDRFSAERTGGSVSTLTIQRTQQEDSAVYLCASSFFSGGGYGYTFGSGTRLTVV.

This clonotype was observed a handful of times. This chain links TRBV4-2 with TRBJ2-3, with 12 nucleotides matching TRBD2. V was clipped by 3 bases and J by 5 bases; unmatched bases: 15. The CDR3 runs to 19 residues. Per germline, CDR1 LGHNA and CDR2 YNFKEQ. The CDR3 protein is CASSQGLAGPTRREDTQYF. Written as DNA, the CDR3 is TGTGCCAGCAGCCAGGGACTAGCGGGCCCTACTCGACGGGAAGATACGCAGTATTTT.

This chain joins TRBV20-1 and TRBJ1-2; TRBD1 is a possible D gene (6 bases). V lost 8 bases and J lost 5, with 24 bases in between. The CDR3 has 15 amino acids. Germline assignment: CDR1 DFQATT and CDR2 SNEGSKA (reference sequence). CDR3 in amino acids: CSPGTNLVGGYGYTF. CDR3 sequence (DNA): TGCAGTCCCGGGACAAATCTAGTGGGGGGATATGGCTACACCTTC.

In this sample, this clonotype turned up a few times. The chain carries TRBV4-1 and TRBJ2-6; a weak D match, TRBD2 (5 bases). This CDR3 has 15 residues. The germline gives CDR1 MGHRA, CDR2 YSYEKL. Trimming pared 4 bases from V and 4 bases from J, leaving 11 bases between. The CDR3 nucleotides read TGCGCCAGCAGCCGAGGGCTCTGGGGGGCCAACGTCCTGACTTTC. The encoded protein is CASSRGLWGANVLTF.

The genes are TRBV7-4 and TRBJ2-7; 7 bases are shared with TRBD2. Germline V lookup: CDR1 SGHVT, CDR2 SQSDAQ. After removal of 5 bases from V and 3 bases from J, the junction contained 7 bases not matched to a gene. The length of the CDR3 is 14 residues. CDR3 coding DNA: TGTGCCAGCAGCGGGAGCGGGGTTCACTACGAGCAGTACTTC. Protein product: CASSGSGVHYEQYF.

CDR3 residues: CASSQSQRDTDTQYF. The CDR3 coding sequence is TGCGCCAGCAGCCAAAGCCAGCGGGACACAGATACGCAGTATTTT. The gene calls are TRBV4-3 and TRBJ2-3, with 7 bases that match TRBD2. The length of the CDR3 is 15 residues. Germline CDR1 and CDR2: LGHNA and YSLEER. The V segment lost 2 bases and the J segment 2 bases; nucleotides outside the gene matches: 4.

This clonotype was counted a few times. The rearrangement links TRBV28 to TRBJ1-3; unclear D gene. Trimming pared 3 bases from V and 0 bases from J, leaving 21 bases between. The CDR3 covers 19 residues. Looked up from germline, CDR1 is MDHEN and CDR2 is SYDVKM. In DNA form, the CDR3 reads TGTGCCAGCAGTTTTTTTTTTGTAAGGGAAATGGACTCTGGAAACACCATATATTTT. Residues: CASSFFFVREMDSGNTIYF.

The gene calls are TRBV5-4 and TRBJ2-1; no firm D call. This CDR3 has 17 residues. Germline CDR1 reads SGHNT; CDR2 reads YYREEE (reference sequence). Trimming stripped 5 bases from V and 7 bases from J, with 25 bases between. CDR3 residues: CASRAGKHKPTPNEQFF. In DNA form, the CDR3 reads TGTGCCAGCAGGGCCGGAAAACACAAGCCTACTCCTAATGAGCAGTTCTTC.

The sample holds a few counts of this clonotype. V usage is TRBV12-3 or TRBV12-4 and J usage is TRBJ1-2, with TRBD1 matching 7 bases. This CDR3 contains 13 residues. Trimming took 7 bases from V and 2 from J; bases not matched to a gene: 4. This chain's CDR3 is CASTQGGNYGYTF. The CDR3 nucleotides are TGTGCCAGCACCCAGGGGGGGAACTATGGCTACACCTTC.

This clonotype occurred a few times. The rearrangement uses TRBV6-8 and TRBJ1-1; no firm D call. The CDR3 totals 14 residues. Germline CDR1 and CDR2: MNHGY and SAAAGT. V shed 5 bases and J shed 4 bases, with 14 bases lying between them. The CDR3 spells CASSAEWVGTEAFF. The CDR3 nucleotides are TGTGCCAGCAGTGCTGAGTGGGTTGGCACTGAAGCTTTCTTT.

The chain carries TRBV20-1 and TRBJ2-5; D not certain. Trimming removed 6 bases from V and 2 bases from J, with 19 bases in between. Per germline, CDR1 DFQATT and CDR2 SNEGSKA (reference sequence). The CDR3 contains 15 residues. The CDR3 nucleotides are TGCAGTGCCCCACCCCCTCCCGGCAGACAAGAGACCCAGTACTTC. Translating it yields CSAPPPPGRQETQYF.

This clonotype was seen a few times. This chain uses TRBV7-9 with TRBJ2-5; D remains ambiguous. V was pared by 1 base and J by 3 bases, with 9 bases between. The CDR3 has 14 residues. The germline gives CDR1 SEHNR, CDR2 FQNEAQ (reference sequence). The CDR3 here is CASSLGLPKETQYF. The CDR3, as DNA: TGTGCCAGCAGCTTAGGACTCCCGAAAGAGACCCAGTACTTC.

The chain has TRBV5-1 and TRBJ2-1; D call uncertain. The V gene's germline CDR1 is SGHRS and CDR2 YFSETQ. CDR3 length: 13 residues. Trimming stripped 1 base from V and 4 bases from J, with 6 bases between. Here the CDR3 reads CASSLLLYNEQFF. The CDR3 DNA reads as TGCGCCAGCAGCTTGCTACTGTACAATGAGCAGTTCTTC.

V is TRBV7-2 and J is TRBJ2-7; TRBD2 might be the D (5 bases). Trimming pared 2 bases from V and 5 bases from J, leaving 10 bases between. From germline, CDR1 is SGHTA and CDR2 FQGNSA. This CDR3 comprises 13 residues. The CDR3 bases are TGTGCCAGCAGCTTACGTGCGGGCCACGAGCAGTACTTC. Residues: CASSLRAGHEQYF.

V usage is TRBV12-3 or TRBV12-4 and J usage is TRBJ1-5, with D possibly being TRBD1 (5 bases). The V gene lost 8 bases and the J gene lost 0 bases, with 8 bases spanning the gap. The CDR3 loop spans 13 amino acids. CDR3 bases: TGTGCCAGCGCGGGACTTAGCAATCAGCCCCAGCATTTT. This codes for CASAGLSNQPQHF.

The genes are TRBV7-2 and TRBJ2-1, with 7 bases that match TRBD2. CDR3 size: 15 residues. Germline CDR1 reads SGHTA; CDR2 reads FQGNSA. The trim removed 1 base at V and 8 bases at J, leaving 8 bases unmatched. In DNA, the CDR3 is TGTGCCAGCAGCTTAGTAGCGGGTGGGAGGGATGAGCAGTTCTTC. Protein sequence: CASSLVAGGRDEQFF.

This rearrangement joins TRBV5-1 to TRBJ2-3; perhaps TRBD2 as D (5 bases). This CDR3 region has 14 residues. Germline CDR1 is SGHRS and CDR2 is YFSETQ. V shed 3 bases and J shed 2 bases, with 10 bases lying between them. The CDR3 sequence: CASSSGILTDTQYF. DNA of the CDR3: TGCGCCAGCAGCTCGGGAATACTCACAGATACGCAGTATTTT.